The 27 T cell receptor beta chains below were found in one sample sequenced in a study of T cells in Graves' hyperthyroidism and ophthalmopathy. TCR beta CDR3 regions were amplified from RNA. The HTBI primer set drove a first-round RT-PCR of the TCR CDR3. Using its own MiXCR run on the multiplex PCR reads, TCRdb lists one record per CDR3 protein. The profile shows about 610,000 distinct CDR3 sequences, 46% of them singletons. Sequencing was performed on peripheral blood or thyroid tissue (not recorded which). The receptors stem from a woman aged 18-35 years with Graves' hyperthyroidism.

Only a few counts were recorded for this clonotype. The V gene is TRBV5-1, the J gene TRBJ1-3; D call uncertain. Germline loops: CDR1 SGHRS, CDR2 YFSETQ. The CDR3 runs 17 residues. Deletions cut 3 bases from V and 4 bases from J, with 20 bases between. CDR3 sequence reads: CASSWLEQEPGGNTIYF. CDR3 in DNA: TGCGCCAGCAGCTGGCTTGAGCAGGAACCGGGAGGAAACACCATATATTTT.

The gene calls are TRBV2 and TRBJ2-7; TRBD1 matches 10 bases. This CDR3 is 12 amino acids long. Looked up from germline, CDR1 is SNHLY and CDR2 is FYNNEI. Trimming at V came to 5 bases and at J to 12 bases, leaving 7 bases not matched to a gene. Here the CDR3 reads CASSLGTGDGYF. The CDR3 DNA is TGTGCCAGCAGTTTAGGGACAGGGGATGGGTACTTC. The variable domain in full, completed from reference TRBV2 and TRBJ2-7, reads EPEVTQTPSHQVTQMGQEVILRCVPISNHLYFYWYRQILGQKVEFLVSFYNNEISEKSEIFDDQFSVERPDGSNFTLKIRSTKLEDSAMYFCASSLGTGDGYFGPGTRLTVT.

The sample holds a few counts of this clonotype. The V call is TRBV2, the J call TRBJ2-7; tentatively, D is TRBD1 (5 bases). The length of the CDR3 is 14 residues. V lost 5 bases, J lost 1 base, and 12 bases lay in between. Germline CDR1 and CDR2: SNHLY and FYNNEI. This chain's CDR3 is CASSYHRISYEQYF. The CDR3 DNA is TGTGCCAGCAGTTACCACAGGATTTCCTACGAGCAGTACTTC.

The chain uses TRBV29-1 and TRBJ1-1, with D perhaps TRBD1 (6 bases). CDR1 and CDR2 from the germline V gene are SQVTM and ANQGSEA. The CDR3 spans 10 residues. The ends were cut back, 7 bases at V and 4 bases at J, with 7 bases in the middle. The CDR3 here is CSGGGTEAFF. CDR3 in DNA: TGCAGCGGAGGGGGCACTGAAGCTTTCTTT. The whole variable domain, filled in from reference TRBV29-1 and TRBJ1-1, reads SAVISQKPSRDICQRGTSLTIQCQVDSQVTMMFWYRQQPGQSLTLIATANQGSEATYESGFVIDKFPISRPNLTFSTLTVSNMSPEDSSIYLCSGGGTEAFFGQGTRLTVV.

This clonotype was counted at least ten times. The J gene is TRBJ2-2, the V gene TRBV6-1; D may be TRBD1 or TRBD2 (5 bases each). Germline-derived CDR1 and CDR2 are MNHNS and SASEGT. This CDR3 has 14 residues. Trimming left V 1 base short and J 3 bases short, with 6 bases between. CDR3 nucleotide sequence: TGTGCCAGCAGTGAAGGGGACGACACCGGGGAGCTGTTTTTT. It is translated as CASSEGDDTGELFF.

The chain is built from TRBV7-8 and TRBJ2-6; maybe TRBD1 (6 bases). The ends were cut back, 5 bases at V and 4 bases at J, with 21 bases in the middle. In germline, CDR1 is SGHVS, CDR2 FQNEAQ. CDR3 length equals 18 residues. The CDR3 is CASSLGYSRGSGANVLTF. In DNA, the CDR3 is TGTGCCAGCAGCCTTGGTTACTCCAGGGGATCAGGGGCCAACGTCCTGACTTTC.

V is TRBV7-2 and J is TRBJ1-1; 9 bases fit TRBD1. Per germline, CDR1 SGHTA and CDR2 FQGNSA. With 7 bases clipped from V and 4 bases from J, the junction kept 7 bases outside the gene matches. This CDR3 has 14 amino acids. This chain's CDR3 is CASNSGTGFTEAFF. For the CDR3, the DNA is TGTGCCAGCAACTCCGGGACAGGGTTCACTGAAGCTTTCTTT.

The gene calls are TRBV7-3 and TRBJ2-5; TRBD2 matches 7 bases. V shed 5 bases and J 7 bases; nucleotides not matched to a gene: 13. CDR1 SGHTA and CDR2 FQGTGA come from the germline V gene. The CDR3 length is 15 residues. CDR3 protein: CASSRSVGRKGTQYF. The CDR3 nucleotides are TGTGCCAGCAGCCGATCAGTCGGGAGGAAAGGGACCCAGTACTTC.

The V call is TRBV10-3, the J call TRBJ1-3, with 7 positions matching TRBD1. J was trimmed by 4 bases and V by 3 bases; bases with no gene match: 6. The CDR3 has 15 residues. The germline gives CDR1 ENHRY, CDR2 SYGVKD. The CDR3 DNA sequence: TGTGCCATCAGTGATACAGGGACAGCAGGAAACACCATATATTTT. Its protein product is CAISDTGTAGNTIYF.

This clonotype was seen a few times. The V call is TRBV3-1, the J call TRBJ2-2; D is unresolved. This CDR3 spans 14 amino acids. Germline V gives CDR1 LGHDT, CDR2 YNNKEL (reference sequence). Deletions cut 1 base from V and 4 bases from J, with 7 bases between. The CDR3 protein is CASSQVRSTGELFF. The CDR3 DNA follows: TGTGCCAGCAGCCAAGTGAGGAGCACCGGGGAGCTGTTTTTT.

This clonotype was recorded at least ten times. The gene calls are TRBV20-1 and TRBJ1-6, with D tentatively TRBD1 (6 bases). V was pared by 0 bases and J by 8 bases, with 14 bases between. This CDR3 comprises 15 residues. Per germline, CDR1 DFQATT and CDR2 SNEGSKA (reference sequence). The CDR3 is CSARDPGQGYSPLHF. CDR3 nucleotide sequence: TGCAGTGCTAGAGATCCGGGACAAGGCTATTCACCCCTCCACTTT.

This clonotype was detected many times. The chain has TRBV20-1 and TRBJ2-7, with TRBD2 matching 7 bases. Trimming cost V 6 bases and J 6 bases; bases outside gene matches: 17. CDR3 length: 15 residues. In germline, CDR1 is DFQATT, CDR2 SNEGSKA (reference sequence). CDR3 protein: CSALPVPGGSSEQYF. The CDR3 DNA reads TGCAGTGCCTTACCTGTTCCAGGCGGGAGCAGCGAGCAGTACTTC.

There are many counts of this clonotype. The J gene is TRBJ1-3, the V gene TRBV9, with D possibly matching TRBD1 (5 bases). Germline assignment: CDR1 SGDLS and CDR2 YYNGEE. V lost 4 bases to trimming and J lost 0 bases, with 11 bases between them. This CDR3 comprises 15 residues. In DNA, the CDR3 is TGTGCCAGCAGCCGCGGGGGGGTCTCTGGAAACACCATATATTTT. Its translation: CASSRGGVSGNTIYF.

In DNA form, the CDR3 reads TGTGCCAGTAGTCTTCGACAGGCCCAGCATTTT. It specifies CASSLRQAQHF. The genes are TRBV19 and TRBJ1-5; a possible D gene is TRBD1 (6 bases). This CDR3 spans 11 amino acids. Germline CDR1 and CDR2: LNHDA and SQIVND (reference sequence). Deletions cut 5 bases from V and 11 bases from J, with 10 bases between.

The chain employs TRBV12-3 or TRBV12-4 and TRBJ2-6; 10 positions agree with TRBD2. The V gene end was trimmed by 6 bases and the J gene end by 2 bases; junction bases not matched to a gene: 4. This CDR3 spans 16 amino acids. CDR3 protein: CASRKREGPGANVLTF. The CDR3 DNA follows: TGTGCCAGCAGGAAGCGGGAGGGCCCTGGGGCCAACGTCCTGACTTTC.

This clonotype was found many times. J is TRBJ2-7 and V is TRBV20-1; the match to TRBD1 covers 9 bases. V gave up 3 bases and J gave up 0 bases; unmatched junction bases: 3. Per germline, CDR1 DFQATT and CDR2 SNEGSKA (reference sequence). The CDR3 is made up of 14 amino acids. The CDR3 is CSARNRGLSYEQYF. CDR3 sequence (DNA): TGCAGTGCTAGGAACAGGGGGCTCTCCTACGAGCAGTACTTC.

This clonotype has at least ten counts. V usage is TRBV5-6 and J usage is TRBJ1-3, with D unresolved. V lost 2 bases, J lost 0 bases, and 12 bases lay in between. Germline CDR1 and CDR2: SGHDT and YYEEEE. The CDR3 is 16 residues long. The CDR3 DNA reads TGTGCCAGCAGCTTAATTCAGGCCGTCTCTGGAAACACCATATATTTT. It yields the protein CASSLIQAVSGNTIYF.

The chain recombines TRBV6-5 with TRBJ2-2; TRBD2 matches 12 bases. Germline V gives CDR1 MNHEY, CDR2 SVGAGI. The CDR3 contains 20 residues. The V segment lost 0 bases and the J segment 7 bases; nucleotides outside the gene matches: 15. CDR3 in DNA: TGTGCCAGCAGTTACTCGAGTCTCGGGACTAGCGGGCCCCTTGACGGGGAGCTGTTTTTT. Translation: CASSYSSLGTSGPLDGELFF.

This clonotype was seen many times. The J gene is TRBJ2-7, the V gene TRBV29-1; D call uncertain. Trimming stripped 3 bases from V and 0 bases from J, with 9 bases between. This CDR3 has 13 amino acids. From germline, CDR1 is SQVTM and CDR2 ANQGSEA. The CDR3 DNA reads as TGCAGCGTTGACAAAGGCCACTCCTACGAGCAGTACTTC. Encoded protein: CSVDKGHSYEQYF.

This clonotype has a count of ten or more. J is TRBJ1-6 and V is TRBV9; D ambiguous. CDR1 SGDLS and CDR2 YYNGEE come from the germline V gene. Trimming left V 0 bases short and J 0 bases short, with 7 bases between. CDR3 length: 16 amino acids. The DNA of the CDR3 is TGTGCCAGCAGCGTAGGGCAAAACTCCTATAATTCACCCCTCCACTTT. As protein: CASSVGQNSYNSPLHF.

This sequence joins TRBV7-2 and TRBJ1-1; no clear D. V dropped 6 bases and J dropped 7 bases, with 15 bases sitting between them. The CDR3 sequence is 13 residues long. The germline gives CDR1 SGHTA, CDR2 FQGNSA. Here the CDR3 DNA reads TGTGCCAGCAGTGCTGAGTGGGCAAGTGAAGCTTTCTTT. This gives the protein CASSAEWASEAFF.

The CDR3 region is CASSLRGGHGYTF. The CDR3 DNA follows: TGTGCCAGCAGCTTGCGGGGTGGGCATGGCTACACCTTC. The chain couples TRBV7-2 to TRBJ1-2, with D unresolved. CDR1 SGHTA and CDR2 FQGNSA come from the germline V gene. The V gene lost 3 bases and the J gene lost 6 bases, with 11 bases spanning the gap. The CDR3 has 13 residues.

This clonotype was detected many times. The rearrangement uses TRBV5-1 and TRBJ2-2; D is ambiguous. The germline V gene has CDR1 SGHRS and CDR2 YFSETQ. The CDR3 has 15 residues. V dropped 0 bases and J dropped 3 bases, with 9 bases sitting between them. Here the CDR3 DNA reads TGCGCCAGCAGCTTGGGTTCTAGGGACACCGGGGAGCTGTTTTTT. Amino acid sequence: CASSLGSRDTGELFF.

In regard to this clonotype: An end of the junction differs from the germline gene, which may be a read error. The J gene is TRBJ1-4, the V gene TRBV5-8; 10 bases fit TRBD1. Germline assignment: CDR1 SGHTS and CDR2 YDEGEE. This CDR3 comprises 14 residues. The CDR3 coding sequence is TGTACCAGCAGCCTAGGGACAGGGGACGAAAAACTGTTTTTT. The encoded protein is CTSSLGTGDEKLFF.

At least ten counts were recorded for this clonotype. The germline gene is not matched at one end of the junction; a read error may be the cause. The chain employs TRBV20-1 and TRBJ2-2; 9 bases align to TRBD1. Germline CDR1 DFQATT, CDR2 SNEGSKA (reference sequence). The CDR3 runs to 15 residues. CDR3: CSARGDRVDAGELFF. For the CDR3, the DNA is TGCAGTGCCAGAGGGGACAGGGTAGATGCCGGGGAGCTGTTTTTT.

This clonotype was recorded many times. The chain recombines TRBV7-8 with TRBJ2-7, with TRBD2 identical over 9 bases. The CDR3 loop spans 17 amino acids. Trimming cost V 3 bases and J 2 bases; bases outside gene matches: 11. Germline CDR1 and CDR2: SGHVS and FQNEAQ. CDR3 region: CASSFKLAGYSAYEQYF. The CDR3 DNA is TGTGCCAGCAGCTTTAAGCTAGCGGGGTATTCGGCCTACGAGCAGTACTTC.

The V gene is TRBV15, the J gene TRBJ1-6; D is uncertain. CDR1 and CDR2 (germline): LNHNV, YYDKDF (reference sequence). CDR3 length: 14 amino acids. The V end lost 0 bases, the J end lost 10 bases, and 10 bases lay between the germline ends. The CDR3 loop reads CATSRDFMGSPLHF. The DNA for the CDR3 is TGTGCCACCAGCAGAGACTTTATGGGGTCACCCCTCCACTTT.